These 26 T cell receptor beta chains were all obtained from the same sample, sequenced in a study of T-cell memory formation after mild COVID-19. TCRdb analysed the 5' RACE reads with MiXCR anew, one entry per CDR3 protein. The repertoire includes about 150,000 distinct CDR3 sequences, almost 25% of them detected once, and around 24% sits in the top ten. Sample: PBMCs or a T cell subset sorted from them (not recorded which). These receptors came from an adult woman who had mild COVID-19 (a few samples of this study predate the infection). Cell type and time point are not known.

This clonotype was picked up a small number of times. This rearrangement joins TRBV24-1 to TRBJ2-2; D remains unclear. The CDR3 has 13 residues. V gave up 3 bases and J gave up 0 bases, with 1 base separating them. CDR1 is KGHDR, CDR2 SFDVKD, per germline. Written as DNA, the CDR3 is TGTGCCACCAGTGATACGAACACCGGGGAGCTGTTTTTT. Its translation is CATSDTNTGELFF.

This rearrangement joins TRBV15 to TRBJ2-1; 7 bases agree with TRBD2. Germline V CDR1 and CDR2: LNHNV, YYDKDF (reference sequence). With V trimmed by 7 bases and J by 2 bases, 5 bases remained unmatched. The CDR3 is made up of 14 amino acids. The CDR3 DNA reads TGTGCCACCAACGCCGGGAGGACCTACAATGAGCAGTTCTTC. This translates into CATNAGRTYNEQFF.

J is TRBJ2-3 and V is TRBV7-9; the match to TRBD2 covers 14 bases. The CDR3 is 16 amino acids. J was trimmed by 3 bases and V by 4 bases; bases with no gene match: 3. Germline V gives CDR1 SEHNR, CDR2 FQNEAQ (reference sequence). CDR3 sequence reads: CASSSGLAGDTDTQYF. CDR3 DNA sequence: TGTGCCAGCAGCTCGGGACTAGCGGGAGATACAGATACGCAGTATTTT.

V is TRBV3-1 and J is TRBJ1-3; maybe TRBD1 (5 bases). Germline V lookup: CDR1 LGHDT, CDR2 YNNKEL (reference sequence). The CDR3 has 15 amino acids. Trimming removed 0 bases at V and 2 bases at J, with 8 bases between. CDR3: CASSQEMGAGNTIYF. For the CDR3, the DNA is TGTGCCAGCAGCCAAGAAATGGGGGCTGGAAACACCATATATTTT.

Only a few counts were recorded for this clonotype. V is TRBV6-6 and J is TRBJ2-3; D call uncertain. The CDR3 contains 16 residues. V lost 0 bases, J lost 4 bases, and 14 bases lay in between. Germline V lookup: CDR1 MNHNY, CDR2 SVGAGI (reference sequence). This CDR3 is CASSYSRSPVADTQYF. CDR3 DNA sequence: TGTGCCAGCAGTTACTCCAGGAGTCCGGTCGCAGATACGCAGTATTTT.

The genes are TRBV7-9 and TRBJ2-5; no reliable D call. The germline V gene encodes CDR1 SEHNR and CDR2 FQNEAQ (reference sequence). V lost 8 bases to trimming and J lost 3 bases, with 16 bases between them. CDR3 length equals 14 residues. The CDR3 sequence: CASLHPGAEETQYF. The CDR3, as DNA: TGTGCCAGCCTACACCCCGGCGCAGAAGAGACCCAGTACTTC.

This clonotype has just a few counts. The chain employs TRBV29-1 and TRBJ2-5; D not certain. The CDR3 is made up of 15 amino acids. Trimming took off 5 bases at V and 1 base at J, with 17 bases between the two ends. CDR1 is SQVTM, CDR2 ANQGSEA, per germline. The CDR3 loop reads CSVSWMIDGQETQYF. CDR3 DNA sequence: TGCAGCGTTTCCTGGATGATTGACGGCCAAGAGACCCAGTACTTC.

This clonotype was counted between two and nine times. The V and J genes are TRBV29-1 and TRBJ1-1; perhaps TRBD1 as D (5 bases). Looked up from germline, CDR1 is SQVTM and CDR2 is ANQGSEA. V lost 4 bases and J lost 7, with 10 bases in between. The CDR3 sequence is 11 residues long. The chain's CDR3 is CSVAGFGEAFF. The CDR3 DNA is TGCAGCGTTGCAGGGTTTGGTGAAGCTTTCTTT.

This clonotype appeared a few times. The V and J genes are TRBV29-1 and TRBJ2-5; the D gene is possibly TRBD2 (5 bases). The CDR3 runs to 14 residues. Germline CDR1 SQVTM, CDR2 ANQGSEA. V gave up 6 bases and J gave up 2 bases, with 16 bases separating them. The CDR3 sequence: CSVPAASKQETQYF. DNA for the CDR3: TGCAGCGTGCCGGCGGCTAGCAAACAAGAGACCCAGTACTTC.

This clonotype was counted a single time. DNA for the CDR3: TGCGCCAGCAGCCATGTATGGGATGAAAAACTGTTTTTT. Protein sequence: CASSHVWDEKLFF. This sequence joins TRBV4-1 and TRBJ1-4; D call uncertain. Trimming took off 3 bases at V and 6 bases at J, with 8 bases between the two ends. Germline V gene sequence: CDR1 MGHRA, CDR2 YSYEKL. The CDR3 covers 13 residues.

This clonotype occurred a few times. This chain connects TRBV11-2 to TRBJ2-3, with TRBD2 matching over 9 bases. J was trimmed by 4 bases and V by 5 bases; bases with no gene match: 10. Germline CDR1 and CDR2: SGHAT and FQNNGV. The CDR3 is 16 amino acids. In nucleotides, the CDR3 is TGTGCCAGCAGCCAGCTTAGGCGGGAGGGCCCAGATACGCAGTATTTT. The encoded protein is CASSQLRREGPDTQYF.

The table lists this clonotype with a count of one. The rearrangement uses TRBV4-1 and TRBJ2-2, with D possibly matching TRBD2 (5 bases). CDR3 length: 17 residues. The V end was cut by 0 bases, the J end by 7 bases, with 18 bases between. The germline V gene encodes CDR1 MGHRA and CDR2 YSYEKL. In nucleotides, the CDR3 is TGCGCCAGCAGCCAAGATCTCTTACTCGGAGGATGCGGGGAGCTGTTTTTT. This sequence encodes CASSQDLLLGGCGELFF.

The chain combines TRBV7-9 with TRBJ2-7; D perhaps matches TRBD2 (6 bases). Germline values: CDR1 SEHNR, CDR2 FQNEAQ (reference sequence). The CDR3 is 17 amino acids. Trimming took 1 base from V and 2 from J, leaving 18 bases between them. Here the CDR3 reads CASSLVGGHSPTYEQYF. The CDR3 DNA reads TGTGCCAGCAGCTTAGTGGGAGGACACTCTCCAACCTACGAGCAGTACTTC.

A few counts support this clonotype. The chain combines TRBV7-9 with TRBJ2-7; a possible D gene is TRBD2 (7 bases). CDR3 length: 13 residues. Germline lookup yields CDR1 SEHNR and CDR2 FQNEAQ (reference sequence). Trimming cost V 5 bases and J 5 bases, with 13 bases left between them. The CDR3 DNA reads as TGTGCCAGCAGCGGCCCGGGGGGCCACGAGCAGTACTTC. This gives the protein CASSGPGGHEQYF.

This clonotype was recorded a few times. V usage is TRBV21-1 and J usage is TRBJ1-5. TRBV21-1 is marked as a pseudogene. The CDR3 spans 12 residues. CDR3 in amino acids: CASIHSNQPQHF. CDR3 nucleotides: TGTGCCAGCATCCATAGCAATCAGCCCCAGCATTTT.

The chain uses TRBV19 and TRBJ1-5; no reliable D call. Trimming left V 1 base short and J 5 bases short, with 12 bases between. Looked up from germline, CDR1 is LNHDA and CDR2 is SQIVND (reference sequence). CDR3 size: 15 residues. The CDR3 DNA sequence: TGTGCCAGTAGTATAGGAGGTACGCCCTATCAGCCCCAGCATTTT. Amino acids: CASSIGGTPYQPQHF.

The DNA of the CDR3 is TGTGCCAGCAGCCTTAGTACAGGGGACTACGAGCAGTACTTC. It encodes CASSLSTGDYEQYF. This chain uses TRBV7-8 with TRBJ2-7; TRBD1 matches at 7 bases. J was trimmed by 3 bases and V by 5 bases; bases with no gene match: 7. Germline-derived CDR1 and CDR2 are SGHVS and FQNEAQ. The CDR3 length is 14 residues.

This clonotype was detected only a few times. The chain is built from TRBV4-1 and TRBJ2-3; perhaps TRBD1 as D (5 bases). V shed 3 bases and J shed 4 bases, with 8 bases lying between them. Germline CDR1 reads MGHRA; CDR2 reads YSYEKL. The CDR3 has 13 residues. CDR3 DNA: TGCGCCAGCAGCCAGTTAGGGGCAGATACGCAGTATTTT. Its protein product is CASSQLGADTQYF.

This clonotype was seen a handful of times. The chain couples TRBV7-9 to TRBJ2-2; weak D call: TRBD1 (5 bases). Germline V gene lookup returns CDR1 SEHNR and CDR2 FQNEAQ (reference sequence). Trimming removed 4 bases at V and 6 bases at J, with 9 bases between. The CDR3 covers 13 residues. The CDR3 region is CASSSGLPGELFF. DNA for the CDR3: TGTGCCAGCAGCTCAGGGTTACCCGGGGAGCTGTTTTTT. The full variable domain, completed using reference TRBV7-9 and TRBJ2-2, is DTGVSQNPRHKITKRGQNVTFRCDPISEHNRLYWYRQTLGQGPEFLTYFQNEAQLEKSRLLSDRFSAERPKGSFSTLEIQRTEQGDSAMYLCASSSGLPGELFFGEGSRLTVL.

This clonotype showed up just once. The chain couples TRBV6-5 to TRBJ1-1, with D possibly matching TRBD1 (5 bases). Germline values: CDR1 MNHEY, CDR2 SVGAGI. The CDR3 runs 17 residues. Trimming removed 0 bases from V and 2 bases from J, with 16 bases in between. CDR3 nucleotides: TGTGCCAGCAGTTACTCGCCTCCAGACAGCCTCAACACTGAAGCTTTCTTT. Translation gives CASSYSPPDSLNTEAFF.

This sequence joins TRBV30 and TRBJ1-1, with D perhaps TRBD1 (6 bases). This CDR3 comprises 11 residues. In germline, CDR1 is GTSNPN, CDR2 SVGIG (reference sequence). The V end was cut by 6 bases, the J end by 8 bases, with 13 bases between. This chain's CDR3 is CACRGFPEAFF. DNA of the CDR3: TGTGCCTGCAGGGGCTTTCCGGAAGCTTTCTTT.

In its sample, this clonotype was seen a few times. This chain joins TRBV7-9 and TRBJ2-2; a weak D match, TRBD2 (6 bases). Germline V gene data show CDR1 as SEHNR and CDR2 as FQNEAQ (reference sequence). Trimming stripped 1 base from V and 1 base from J, with 10 bases between. This CDR3 spans 16 amino acids. The chain's CDR3 is CASSLDWRENTGELFF. Written as DNA, the CDR3 is TGTGCCAGCAGCTTAGATTGGCGGGAGAACACCGGGGAGCTGTTTTTT.

The chain carries TRBV21-1 and TRBJ2-1; whether TRBD1, the table's D call, matches the DNA was not checked. TRBV21-1 is tagged as a pseudogene. This CDR3 is built from 13 residues. The CDR3 DNA reads TGTGCCAGCCGGGACAGGGCCTACAATGAGCAGTTCTTC. This codes for CASRDRAYNEQFF.

This rearrangement joins TRBV27 to TRBJ2-1; 11 bases agree with TRBD2. Losses at the gene ends were 2 bases for V and 10 bases for J; bases not matched to a gene: 7. Looked up from germline, CDR1 is MNHEY and CDR2 is SMNVEV (reference sequence). The length of the CDR3 is 15 residues. Written as DNA, the CDR3 is TGTGCCAGCAGTTTAGGTACTAGCGGGAGAGGGGAGCAGTTCTTC. Translating it yields CASSLGTSGRGEQFF.

This clonotype turned up a few times. CDR3 nucleotide sequence: TGCGCCAGCAGCTTGGCCACGAGCGGGCAGGACCCCTACAATGAGCAGTTCTTC. Translated: CASSLATSGQDPYNEQFF. The chain joins TRBV5-1 to TRBJ2-1, with D perhaps matching TRBD2 (6 bases). V was pared by 0 bases and J by 2 bases, with 18 bases between. The CDR3 is made up of 18 amino acids. CDR1 and CDR2 from the germline V gene are SGHRS and YFSETQ.

This clonotype appeared a few times. This rearrangement joins TRBV7-9 to TRBJ1-1; the D gene is possibly TRBD1 (5 bases). Between the trimmed V and J ends, which lost 2 bases and 8 bases, there was a span of 12 bases. Germline V gene sequence: CDR1 SEHNR, CDR2 FQNEAQ (reference sequence). The CDR3 covers 13 residues. The CDR3 nucleotides are TGTGCCAGCAGCTTAAGCTTCCCAGGGGAAGCTTTCTTT. It encodes CASSLSFPGEAFF.